The T cell receptor (beta chain) under discussion was sequenced for a study of spatial heterogeneity in lung cancer. The library protocol tagged each TCR cDNA with a unique molecular identifier. TCRdb called the 5' RACE reads again in MiXCR, with one record for every CDR3 protein. The sample has roughly 80,000 distinct CDR3 sequences; around 7.3% are singletons. Time point described: sample taken at primary tumor resection. Tumor, nontumor lung or frozen PBMC supplied whole RNA that was sequenced unsorted. Ten or more counts support this clonotype. CDR1 is MNHEY, CDR2 SVGAGI, per germline. This CDR3 is built from 18 residues. Trimming left V 0 bases short and J 9 bases short, with 24 bases between.

The TCR was taken from a male donor with early-stage non-small cell lung cancer. The chain is built from TRBV6-5 and TRBJ2-1, with D perhaps TRBD2 (6 bases). The material was PBMCs, obtained at surgery. The CDR3 DNA is TGTGCCAGCAGTTACTCCCGGCCTGGAACAGCCTCGCGGGGTGAGCAGTTCTTC. It encodes CASSYSRPGTASRGEQFF.